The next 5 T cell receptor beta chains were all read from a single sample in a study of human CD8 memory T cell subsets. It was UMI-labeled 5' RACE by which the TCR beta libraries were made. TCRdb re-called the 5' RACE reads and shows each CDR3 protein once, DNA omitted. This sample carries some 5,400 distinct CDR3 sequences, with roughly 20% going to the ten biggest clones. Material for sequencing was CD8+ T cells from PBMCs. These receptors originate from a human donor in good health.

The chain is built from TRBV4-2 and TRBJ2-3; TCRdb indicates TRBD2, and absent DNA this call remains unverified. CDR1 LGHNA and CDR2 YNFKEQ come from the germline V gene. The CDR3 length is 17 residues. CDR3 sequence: CASSQAPSGGAQDTQYF.

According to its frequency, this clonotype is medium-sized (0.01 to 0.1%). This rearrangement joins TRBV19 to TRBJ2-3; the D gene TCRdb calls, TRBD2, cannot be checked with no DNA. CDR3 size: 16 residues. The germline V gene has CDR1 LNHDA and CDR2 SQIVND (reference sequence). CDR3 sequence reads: CASTLGLASSTDTQYF. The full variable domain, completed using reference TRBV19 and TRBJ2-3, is DGGITQSPKYLFRKEGQNVTLSCEQNLNHDAMYWYRQDPGQGLRLIYYSQIVNDFQKGDIAEGYSVSREKKESFPLTVTSAQKNPTAFYLCASTLGLASSTDTQYFGPGTRLTVL.

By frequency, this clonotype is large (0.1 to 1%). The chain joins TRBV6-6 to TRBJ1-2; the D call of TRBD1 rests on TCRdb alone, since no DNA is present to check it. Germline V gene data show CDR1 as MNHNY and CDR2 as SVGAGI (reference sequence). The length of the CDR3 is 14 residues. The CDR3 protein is CASSPETRSPGYTF.

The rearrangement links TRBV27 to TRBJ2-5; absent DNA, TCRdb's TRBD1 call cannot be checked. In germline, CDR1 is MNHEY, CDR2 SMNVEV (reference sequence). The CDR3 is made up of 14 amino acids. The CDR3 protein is CASSLLTGGETQYF.

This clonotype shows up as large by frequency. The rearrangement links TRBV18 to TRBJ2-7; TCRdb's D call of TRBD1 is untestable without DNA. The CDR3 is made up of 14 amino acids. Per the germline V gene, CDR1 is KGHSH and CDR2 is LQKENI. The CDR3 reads CASSRQVQENEQYF.